This T cell receptor (beta chain) is from a study of T cell clones after liver transplantation. V shed 7 bases and J shed 2 bases, with 15 bases lying between them. The CDR3 is 15 residues long. Germline V gene lookup returns CDR1 SNHLY and CDR2 FYNNEI. Generated by immunoSEQ multiplex PCR, the TCRdb table keeps only in-frame clones and is missing some. Of tens of thousands of clones in the sample, over 70% were seen once. The sequence was collected from a human patient who received a liver transplant. A share of the T cells may be of graft donor origin. Sample: CD4+ T cells from blood, taken 12 months after liver transplant. V and J are TRBV2 and TRBJ1-5; tentative D call: TRBD1 (5 bases). The CDR3 DNA reads TGTGCCAGCATGGGGGTTGGGCGGGGCAATCAGCCCCAGCATTTT. As protein: CASMGVGRGNQPQHF.